This T cell receptor (beta chain) emerged from a study of blood T cell repertoires in COVID-19. Study details: Spain, Italy and the United States supplied samples that represented acute and convalescent COVID-19. PBMCs, B-cell-depleted T cells, or T cells provided the cDNA or gDNA that made up the material.

Original processing methods: The authors estimated nucleated cell counts from reference gene primer amplification. Clones were sequenced by immunoSEQ multiplex PCR, and TCRdb holds only the in-frame ones, with some missing. V and J calls and clone size are those listed in that table; D and trimming were worked out from the DNA. This repertoire shows about 24,000 clones, about 72% found once; its top ten account for 40% to 55%. CDR3 length: 12 amino acids. V was cut by 6 bases and J by 4 bases, with 9 bases left in between. Germline CDR1 reads MDHEN; CDR2 reads SYDVKM. The V and J genes are TRBV28 and TRBJ1-1, with D perhaps matching TRBD1 (6 bases). This clonotype originated in a woman of 80 years or more with acute or convalescent COVID-19. The sequenced sample was peripheral blood. CDR3 amino acids: CASSPDSTEAFF. CDR3 nucleotides: TGTGCCAGCAGCCCGGACAGCACTGAAGCTTTCTTT.